This T cell receptor beta chain is from a study of regulatory T cells in long-lasting Graves disease. The time point was: persistent/refractory GD, antithyroid drugs over 5 years with positive TRAb. Extracted RNA from PBMCs served as the source of the TCR library. Those enrolled as patients came out of an endocrinology department in Xi'an, China. Looked up from germline, CDR1 is DFQATT and CDR2 is SNEGSKA (reference sequence). This CDR3 is built from 12 residues. A word on this clonotype: At one end, the junction sequence differs from germline, possibly due to a read error.

Combining iRepertoire HTBI primers with Arm-PCR of CDR3 regions, the authors built TCR beta libraries. TCRdb re-called the multiplex PCR reads through MiXCR, storing one row per CDR3 protein. The sample lists roughly 300,000 distinct CDR3 sequences, around a fifth occurring once. The V gene is TRBV20-1, the J gene TRBJ2-5; tentatively, D is TRBD1 (6 bases). The starting material was peripheral blood mononuclear cells (PBMCs), obtained when the disease was refractory, from a patient treated with antithyroid drugs. The receptor was isolated from a female donor with Graves disease. The chain's CDR3 is CSARGNPGHPLF. In DNA form, the CDR3 reads TGCAGTGCTAGGGGGAATCCGGGACACCCTCTCTTC.